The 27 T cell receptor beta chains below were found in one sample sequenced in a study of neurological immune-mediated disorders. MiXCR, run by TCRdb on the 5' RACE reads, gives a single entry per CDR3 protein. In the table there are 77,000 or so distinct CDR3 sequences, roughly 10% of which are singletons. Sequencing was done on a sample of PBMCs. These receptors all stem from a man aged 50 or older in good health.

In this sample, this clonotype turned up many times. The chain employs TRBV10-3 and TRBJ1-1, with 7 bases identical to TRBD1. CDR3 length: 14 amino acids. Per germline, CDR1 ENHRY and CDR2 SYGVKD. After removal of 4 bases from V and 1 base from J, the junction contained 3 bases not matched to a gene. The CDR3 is CAISARTGNTEAFF. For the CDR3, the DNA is TGTGCCATCAGTGCCCGGACAGGGAACACTGAAGCTTTCTTT.

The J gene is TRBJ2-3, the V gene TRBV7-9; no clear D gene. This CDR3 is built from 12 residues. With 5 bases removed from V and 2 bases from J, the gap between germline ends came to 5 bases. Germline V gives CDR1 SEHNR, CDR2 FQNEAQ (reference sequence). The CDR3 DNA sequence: TGTGCCAGCAGCCACCCCACAGATACGCAGTATTTT. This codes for CASSHPTDTQYF.

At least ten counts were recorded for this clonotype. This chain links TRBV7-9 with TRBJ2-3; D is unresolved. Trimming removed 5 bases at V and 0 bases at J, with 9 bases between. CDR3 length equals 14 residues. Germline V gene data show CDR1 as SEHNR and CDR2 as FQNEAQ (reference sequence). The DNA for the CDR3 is TGTGCCAGCAGCCCCACAGTTAGCACAGATACGCAGTATTTT. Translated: CASSPTVSTDTQYF.

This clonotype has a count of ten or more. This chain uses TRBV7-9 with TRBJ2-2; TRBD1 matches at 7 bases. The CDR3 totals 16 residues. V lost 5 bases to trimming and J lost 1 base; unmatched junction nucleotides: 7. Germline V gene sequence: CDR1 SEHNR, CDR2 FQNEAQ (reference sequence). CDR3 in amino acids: CASSLQGTLNTGELFF. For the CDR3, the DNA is TGTGCCAGCAGCCTACAGGGGACCCTGAACACCGGGGAGCTGTTTTTT.

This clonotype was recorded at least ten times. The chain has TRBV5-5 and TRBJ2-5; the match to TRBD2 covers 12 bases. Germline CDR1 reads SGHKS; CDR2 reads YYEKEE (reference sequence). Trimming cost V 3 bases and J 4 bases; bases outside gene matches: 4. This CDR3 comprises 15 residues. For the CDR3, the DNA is TGTGCCAGCAGCTCCCTAGCGGGAGGGCTAGAGACCCAGTACTTC. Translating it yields CASSSLAGGLETQYF.

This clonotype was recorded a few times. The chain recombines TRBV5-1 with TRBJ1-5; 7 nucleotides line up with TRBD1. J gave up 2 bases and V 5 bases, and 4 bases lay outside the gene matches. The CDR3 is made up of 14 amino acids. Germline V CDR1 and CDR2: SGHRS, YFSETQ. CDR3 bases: TGCGCCAGCAGGCCCGGGACAGGCAATCAGCCCCAGCATTTT. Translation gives CASRPGTGNQPQHF.

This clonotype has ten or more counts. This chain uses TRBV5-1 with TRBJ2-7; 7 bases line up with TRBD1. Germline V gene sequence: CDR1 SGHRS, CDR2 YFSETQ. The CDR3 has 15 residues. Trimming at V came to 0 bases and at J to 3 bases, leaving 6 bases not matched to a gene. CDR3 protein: CASSLDTGQRYEQYF. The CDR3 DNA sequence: TGCGCCAGCAGCTTGGACACGGGACAGCGCTACGAGCAGTACTTC.

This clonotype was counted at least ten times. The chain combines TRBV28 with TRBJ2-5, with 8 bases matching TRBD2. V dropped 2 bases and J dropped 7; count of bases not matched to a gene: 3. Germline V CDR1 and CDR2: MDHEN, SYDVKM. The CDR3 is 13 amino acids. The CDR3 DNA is TGTGCCAGCAGTTTAGACGGGAGGGGGACCCAGTACTTC. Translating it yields CASSLDGRGTQYF.

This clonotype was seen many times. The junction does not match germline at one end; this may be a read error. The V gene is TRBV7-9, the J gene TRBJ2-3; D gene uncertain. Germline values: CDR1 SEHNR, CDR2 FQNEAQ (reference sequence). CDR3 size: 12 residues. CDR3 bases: TGTGCCAGCAGCCCAACCCACCGAGACCTTTACTTT. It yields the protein CASSPTHRDLYF.

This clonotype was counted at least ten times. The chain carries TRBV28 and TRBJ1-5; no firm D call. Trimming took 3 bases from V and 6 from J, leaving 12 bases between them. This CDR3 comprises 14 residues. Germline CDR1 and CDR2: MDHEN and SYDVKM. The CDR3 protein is CASSFPTLIQPQHF. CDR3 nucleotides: TGTGCCAGCAGTTTTCCCACCCTCATTCAGCCCCAGCATTTT.

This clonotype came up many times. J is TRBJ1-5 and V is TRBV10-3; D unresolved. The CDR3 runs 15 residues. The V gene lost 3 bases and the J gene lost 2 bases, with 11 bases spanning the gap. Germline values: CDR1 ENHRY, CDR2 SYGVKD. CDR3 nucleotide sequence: TGTGCCATCAGTGACCCATCGAAAGGCAATCAGCCCCAGCATTTT. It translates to CAISDPSKGNQPQHF.

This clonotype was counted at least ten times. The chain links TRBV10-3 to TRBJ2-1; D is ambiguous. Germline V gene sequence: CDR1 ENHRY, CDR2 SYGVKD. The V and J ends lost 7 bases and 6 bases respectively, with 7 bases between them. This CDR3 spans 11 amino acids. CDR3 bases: TGTGCCATCAAGGAGCTCAATGAGCAGTTCTTC. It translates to CAIKELNEQFF.

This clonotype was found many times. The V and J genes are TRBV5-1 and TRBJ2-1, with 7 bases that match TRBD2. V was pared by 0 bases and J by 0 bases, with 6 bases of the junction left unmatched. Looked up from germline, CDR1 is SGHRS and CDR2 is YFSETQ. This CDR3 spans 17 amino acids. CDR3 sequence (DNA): TGCGCCAGCAGCTTGGGGCTAGCGGATTCCTCCTACAATGAGCAGTTCTTC. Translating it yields CASSLGLADSSYNEQFF.

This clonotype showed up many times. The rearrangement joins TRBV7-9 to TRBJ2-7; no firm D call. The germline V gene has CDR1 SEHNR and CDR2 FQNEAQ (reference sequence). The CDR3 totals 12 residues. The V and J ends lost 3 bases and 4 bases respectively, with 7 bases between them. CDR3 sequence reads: CASSFQLYEQYF. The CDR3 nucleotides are TGTGCCAGCAGCTTTCAACTTTACGAGCAGTACTTC.

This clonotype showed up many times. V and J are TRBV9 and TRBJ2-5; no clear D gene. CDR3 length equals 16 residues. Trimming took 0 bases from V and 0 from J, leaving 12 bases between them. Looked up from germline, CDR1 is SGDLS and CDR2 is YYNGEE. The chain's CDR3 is CASSVAVANYQETQYF. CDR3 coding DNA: TGTGCCAGCAGCGTAGCGGTAGCAAACTACCAAGAGACCCAGTACTTC.

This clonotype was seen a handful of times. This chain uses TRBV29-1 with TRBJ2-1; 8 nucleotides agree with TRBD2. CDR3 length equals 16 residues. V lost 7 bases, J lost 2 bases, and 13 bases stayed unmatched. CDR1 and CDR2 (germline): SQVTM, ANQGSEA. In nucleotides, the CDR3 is TGCAGCGCCGAGGGGCTGCGGGGGGACCCCTACAATGAGCAGTTCTTC. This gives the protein CSAEGLRGDPYNEQFF.

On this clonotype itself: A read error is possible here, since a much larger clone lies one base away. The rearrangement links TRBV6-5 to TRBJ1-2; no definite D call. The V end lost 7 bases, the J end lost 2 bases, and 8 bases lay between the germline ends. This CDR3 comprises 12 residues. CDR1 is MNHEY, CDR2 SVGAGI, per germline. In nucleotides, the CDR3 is TGTGCCAGCACGACCCGGAACTATGGCTACACCTTC. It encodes CASTTRNYGYTF.

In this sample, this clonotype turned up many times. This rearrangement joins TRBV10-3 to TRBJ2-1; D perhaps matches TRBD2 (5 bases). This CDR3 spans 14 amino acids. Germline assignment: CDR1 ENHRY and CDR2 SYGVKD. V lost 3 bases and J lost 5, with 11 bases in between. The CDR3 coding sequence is TGTGCCATCAGTGAAGGACTCATTAACAATGAGCAGTTCTTC. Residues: CAISEGLINNEQFF.

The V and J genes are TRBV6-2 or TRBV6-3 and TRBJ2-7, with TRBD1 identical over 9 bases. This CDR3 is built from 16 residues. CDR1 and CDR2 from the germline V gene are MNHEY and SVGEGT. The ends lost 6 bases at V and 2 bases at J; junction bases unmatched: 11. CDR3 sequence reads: CASSYPHGQGTYEQYF. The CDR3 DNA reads TGTGCCAGCAGCTACCCCCATGGACAGGGGACCTACGAGCAGTACTTC.

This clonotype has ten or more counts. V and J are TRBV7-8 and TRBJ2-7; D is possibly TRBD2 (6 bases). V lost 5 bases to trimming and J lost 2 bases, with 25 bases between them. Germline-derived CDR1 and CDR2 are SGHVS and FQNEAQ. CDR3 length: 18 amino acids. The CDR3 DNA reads TGTGCCAGCAGCCCCGTGAGGGCGGCGGGGCAGGGTCCCTACGAGCAGTACTTC. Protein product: CASSPVRAAGQGPYEQYF. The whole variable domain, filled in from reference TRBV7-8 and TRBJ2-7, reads GAGVSQSPRYKVAKRGQDVALRCDPISGHVSLFWYQQALGQGPEFLTYFQNEAQLDKSGLPSDRFFAERPEGSVSTLKIQRTQQEDSAVYLCASSPVRAAGQGPYEQYFGPGTRLTVT.

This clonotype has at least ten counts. The CDR3 reads CASSPGQDVYGYTF. As DNA, the CDR3 is TGTGCCAGCAGCCCGGGACAGGACGTCTATGGCTACACCTTC. The chain joins TRBV12-3 or TRBV12-4 to TRBJ1-2; 8 nucleotides align to TRBD1. Germline trimming cut 6 bases from V and 4 bases from J; bases unmatched to any gene: 7. There are 14 residues in the CDR3.

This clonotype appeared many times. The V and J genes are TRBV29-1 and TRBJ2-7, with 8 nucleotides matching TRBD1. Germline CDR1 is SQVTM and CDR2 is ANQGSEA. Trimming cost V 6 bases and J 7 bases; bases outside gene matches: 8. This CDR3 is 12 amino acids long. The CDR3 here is CSVTTGGREQYF. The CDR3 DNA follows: TGCAGCGTCACAACAGGGGGGAGAGAGCAGTACTTC.

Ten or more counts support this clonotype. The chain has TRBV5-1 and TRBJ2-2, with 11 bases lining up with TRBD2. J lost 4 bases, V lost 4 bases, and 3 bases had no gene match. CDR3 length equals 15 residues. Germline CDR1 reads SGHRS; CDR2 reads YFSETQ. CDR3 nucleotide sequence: TGCGCCAGCAGCCCTGGACTAGCGGGCACCGGGGAGCTGTTTTTT. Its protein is CASSPGLAGTGELFF.

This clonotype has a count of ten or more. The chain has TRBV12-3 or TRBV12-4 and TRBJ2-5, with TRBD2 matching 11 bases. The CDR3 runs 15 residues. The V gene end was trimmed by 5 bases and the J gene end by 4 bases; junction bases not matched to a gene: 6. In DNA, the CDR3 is TGTGCCAGCAGTCCTAGCGGGGGGCTCGGAGAGACCCAGTACTTC. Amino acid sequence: CASSPSGGLGETQYF.

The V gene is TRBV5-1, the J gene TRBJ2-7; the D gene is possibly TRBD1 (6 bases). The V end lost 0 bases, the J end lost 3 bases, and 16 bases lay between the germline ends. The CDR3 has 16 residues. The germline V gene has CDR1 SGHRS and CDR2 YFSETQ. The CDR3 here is CASSLVAGAQSYEQYF. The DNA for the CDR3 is TGCGCCAGCAGCTTGGTGGCAGGGGCGCAAAGCTACGAGCAGTACTTC.

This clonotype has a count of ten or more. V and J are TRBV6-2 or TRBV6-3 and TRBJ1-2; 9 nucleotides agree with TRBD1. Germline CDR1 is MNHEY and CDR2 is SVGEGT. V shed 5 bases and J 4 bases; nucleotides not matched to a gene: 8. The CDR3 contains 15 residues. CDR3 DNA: TGTGCCAGCAGTAACCGGGACAGGGTCATCTATGGCTACACCTTC. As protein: CASSNRDRVIYGYTF.

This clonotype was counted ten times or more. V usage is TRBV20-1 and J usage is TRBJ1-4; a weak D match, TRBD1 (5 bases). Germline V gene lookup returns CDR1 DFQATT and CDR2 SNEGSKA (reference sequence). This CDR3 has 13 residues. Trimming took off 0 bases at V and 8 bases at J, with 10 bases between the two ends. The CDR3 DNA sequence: TGCAGTGCTAGAGAAGGGGCCTCCGAAAAACTGTTTTTT. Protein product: CSAREGASEKLFF.